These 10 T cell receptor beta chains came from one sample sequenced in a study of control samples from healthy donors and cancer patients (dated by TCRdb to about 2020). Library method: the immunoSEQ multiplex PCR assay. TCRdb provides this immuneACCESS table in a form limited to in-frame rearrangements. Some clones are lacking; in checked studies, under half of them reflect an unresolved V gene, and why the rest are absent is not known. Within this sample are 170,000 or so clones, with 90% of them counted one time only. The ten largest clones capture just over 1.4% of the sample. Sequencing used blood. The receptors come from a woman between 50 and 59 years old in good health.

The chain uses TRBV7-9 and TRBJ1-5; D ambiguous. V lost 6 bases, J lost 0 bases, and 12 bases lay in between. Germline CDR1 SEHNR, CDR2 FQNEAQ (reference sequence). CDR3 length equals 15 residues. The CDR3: CASSTGINSNQPQHF. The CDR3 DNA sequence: TGTGCCAGCAGTACCGGGATCAATAGCAATCAGCCCCAGCATTTT. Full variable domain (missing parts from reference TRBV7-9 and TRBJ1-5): DTGVSQNPRHKITKRGQNVTFRCDPISEHNRLYWYRQTLGQGPEFLTYFQNEAQLEKSRLLSDRFSAERPKGSFSTLEIQRTEQGDSAMYLCASSTGINSNQPQHFGDGTRLSIL.

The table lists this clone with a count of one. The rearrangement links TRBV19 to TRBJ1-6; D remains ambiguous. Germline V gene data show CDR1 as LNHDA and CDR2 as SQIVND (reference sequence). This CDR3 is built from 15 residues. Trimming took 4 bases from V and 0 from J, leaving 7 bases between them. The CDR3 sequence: CASSTGSSYNSPLHF. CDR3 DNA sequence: TGTGCCAGTAGTACTGGGAGCTCCTATAATTCACCCCTCCACTTT. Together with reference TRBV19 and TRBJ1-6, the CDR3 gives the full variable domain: DGGITQSPKYLFRKEGQNVTLSCEQNLNHDAMYWYRQDPGQGLRLIYYSQIVNDFQKGDIAEGYSVSREKKESFPLTVTSAQKNPTAFYLCASSTGSSYNSPLHFGNGTRLTVT.

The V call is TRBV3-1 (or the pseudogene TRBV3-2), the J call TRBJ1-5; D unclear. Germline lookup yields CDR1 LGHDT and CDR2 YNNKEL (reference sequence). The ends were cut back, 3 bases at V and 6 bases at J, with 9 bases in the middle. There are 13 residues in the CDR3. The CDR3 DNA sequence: TGTGCCAGCAGCCAGAAGGGTGGTCAGCCCCAGCATTTT. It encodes CASSQKGGQPQHF.

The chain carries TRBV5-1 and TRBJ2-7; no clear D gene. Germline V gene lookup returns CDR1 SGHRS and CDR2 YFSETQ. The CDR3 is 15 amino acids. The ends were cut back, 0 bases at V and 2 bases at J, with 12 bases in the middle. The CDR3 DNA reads TGCGCCAGCAGCTTGGACGCCAGCCTGGCCTACGAGCAGTACTTC. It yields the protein CASSLDASLAYEQYF.

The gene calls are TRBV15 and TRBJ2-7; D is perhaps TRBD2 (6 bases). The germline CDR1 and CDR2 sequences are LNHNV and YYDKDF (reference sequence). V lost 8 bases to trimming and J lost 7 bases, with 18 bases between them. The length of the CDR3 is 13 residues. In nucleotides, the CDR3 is TGTGCCACCGGGCGGGGTACTGCAGGGGAGCAGTACTTC. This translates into CATGRGTAGEQYF.

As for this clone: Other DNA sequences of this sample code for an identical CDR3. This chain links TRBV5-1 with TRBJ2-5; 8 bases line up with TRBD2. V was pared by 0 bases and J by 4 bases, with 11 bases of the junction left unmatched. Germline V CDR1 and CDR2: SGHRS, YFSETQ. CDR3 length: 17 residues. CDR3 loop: CASSLVGRGAVGETQYF. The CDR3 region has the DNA TGCGCCAGCAGCTTGGTGGGGCGGGGGGCCGTGGGAGAGACCCAGTACTTC.

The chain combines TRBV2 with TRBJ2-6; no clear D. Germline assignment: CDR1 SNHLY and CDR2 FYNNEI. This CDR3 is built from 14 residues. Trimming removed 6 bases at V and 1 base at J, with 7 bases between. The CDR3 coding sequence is TGTGCCAGCAGGGCCGGGTCTGGGGCCAACGTCCTGACTTTC. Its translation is CASRAGSGANVLTF.

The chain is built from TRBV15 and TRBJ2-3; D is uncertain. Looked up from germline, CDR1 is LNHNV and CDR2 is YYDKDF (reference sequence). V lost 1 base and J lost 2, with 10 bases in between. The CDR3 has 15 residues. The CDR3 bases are TGTGCCACCAGCAGAGGGCCCAGTCACACAGATACGCAGTATTTT. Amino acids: CATSRGPSHTDTQYF.

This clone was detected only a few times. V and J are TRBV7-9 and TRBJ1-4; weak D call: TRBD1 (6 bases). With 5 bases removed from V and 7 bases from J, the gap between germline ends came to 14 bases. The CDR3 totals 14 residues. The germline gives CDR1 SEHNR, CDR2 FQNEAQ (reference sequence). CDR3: CASSPTGIGEKLFF. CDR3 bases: TGTGCCAGCAGCCCTACAGGGATAGGTGAAAAACTGTTTTTT.

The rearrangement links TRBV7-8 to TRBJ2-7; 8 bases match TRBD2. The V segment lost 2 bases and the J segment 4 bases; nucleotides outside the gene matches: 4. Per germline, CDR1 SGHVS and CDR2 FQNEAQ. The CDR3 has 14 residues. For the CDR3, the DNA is TGTGCCAGCAGCTTACCCCGGGGGGGGTACGAGCAGTACTTC. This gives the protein CASSLPRGGYEQYF.